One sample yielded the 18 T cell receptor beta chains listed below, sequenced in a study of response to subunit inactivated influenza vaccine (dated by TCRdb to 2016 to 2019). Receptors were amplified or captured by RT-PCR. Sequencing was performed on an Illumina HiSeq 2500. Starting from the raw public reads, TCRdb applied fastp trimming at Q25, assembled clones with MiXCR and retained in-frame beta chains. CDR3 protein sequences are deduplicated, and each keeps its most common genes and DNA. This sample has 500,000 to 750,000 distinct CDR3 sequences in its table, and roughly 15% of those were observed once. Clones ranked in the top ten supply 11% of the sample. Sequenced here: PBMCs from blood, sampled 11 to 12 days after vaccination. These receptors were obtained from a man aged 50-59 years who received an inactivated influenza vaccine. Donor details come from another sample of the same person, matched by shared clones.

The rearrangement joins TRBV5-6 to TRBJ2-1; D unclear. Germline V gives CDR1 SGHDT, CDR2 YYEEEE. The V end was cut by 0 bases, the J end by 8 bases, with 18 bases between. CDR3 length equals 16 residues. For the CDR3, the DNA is TGTGCCAGCAGCTTGGGGACGCTAACACCTGTGGATGAGCAGTTCTTC. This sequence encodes CASSLGTLTPVDEQFF. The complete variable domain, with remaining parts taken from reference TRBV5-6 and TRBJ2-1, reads DAGVTQSPTHLIKTRGQQVTLRCSPKSGHDTVSWYQQALGQGPQFIFQYYEEEERQRGNFPDRFSGHQFPNYSSELNVNALLLGDSALYLCASSLGTLTPVDEQFFGPGTRLTVL.

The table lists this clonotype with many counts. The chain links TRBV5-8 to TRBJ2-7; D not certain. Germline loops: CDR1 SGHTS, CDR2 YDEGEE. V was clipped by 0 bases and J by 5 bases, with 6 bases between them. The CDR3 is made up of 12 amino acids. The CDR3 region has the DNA TGTGCCAGCAGCTTGGTCTTCCACGAGCAGTACTTC. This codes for CASSLVFHEQYF. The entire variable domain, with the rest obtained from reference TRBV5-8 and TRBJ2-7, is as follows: EAGVTQSPTHLIKTRGQQATLRCSPISGHTSVYWYQQALGLGLQFLLWYDEGEERNRGNFPPRFSGRQFPNYSSELNVNALELEDSALYLCASSLVFHEQYFGPGTRLTVT.

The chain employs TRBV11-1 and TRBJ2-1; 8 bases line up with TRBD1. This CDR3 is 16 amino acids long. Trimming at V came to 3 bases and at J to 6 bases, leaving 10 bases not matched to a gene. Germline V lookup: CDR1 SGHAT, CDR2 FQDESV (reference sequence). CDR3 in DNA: TGTGCCAGCAGCTTGGGCCGGGGACAGGCCCGCAATGAGCAGTTCTTC. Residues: CASSLGRGQARNEQFF. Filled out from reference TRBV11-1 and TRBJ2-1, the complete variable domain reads EAEVAQSPRYKITEKSQAVAFWCDPISGHATLYWYRQILGQGPELLVQFQDESVVDDSQLPKDRFSAERLKGVDSTLKIQPAELGDSAMYLCASSLGRGQARNEQFFGPGTRLTVL.

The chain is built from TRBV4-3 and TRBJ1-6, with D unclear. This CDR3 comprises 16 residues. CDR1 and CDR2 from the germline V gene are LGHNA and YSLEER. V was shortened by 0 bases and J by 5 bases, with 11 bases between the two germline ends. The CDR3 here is CASSQDPVANNSPLHF. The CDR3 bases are TGCGCCAGCAGCCAAGATCCCGTGGCCAATAATTCACCCCTCCACTTT.

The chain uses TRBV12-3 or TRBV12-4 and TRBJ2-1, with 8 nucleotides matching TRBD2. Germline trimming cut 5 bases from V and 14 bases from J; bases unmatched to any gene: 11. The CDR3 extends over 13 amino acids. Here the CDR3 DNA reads TGTGCCAGCAGTATCACCGGGACTAGGGTGAAGTTCTTC. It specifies CASSITGTRVKFF.

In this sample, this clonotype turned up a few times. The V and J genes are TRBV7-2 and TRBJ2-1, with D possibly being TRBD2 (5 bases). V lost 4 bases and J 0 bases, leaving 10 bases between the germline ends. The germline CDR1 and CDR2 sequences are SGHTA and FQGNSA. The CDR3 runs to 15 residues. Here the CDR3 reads CASSSGISSYNEQFF. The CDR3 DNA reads TGTGCCAGCAGCTCGGGAATTAGCTCCTACAATGAGCAGTTCTTC.

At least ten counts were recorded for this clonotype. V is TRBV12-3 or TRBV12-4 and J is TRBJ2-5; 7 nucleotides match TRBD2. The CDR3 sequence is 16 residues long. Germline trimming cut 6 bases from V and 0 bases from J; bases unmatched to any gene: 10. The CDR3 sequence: CASSPPGLADQETQYF. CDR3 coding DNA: TGTGCCAGCAGCCCCCCAGGGCTAGCGGACCAAGAGACCCAGTACTTC.

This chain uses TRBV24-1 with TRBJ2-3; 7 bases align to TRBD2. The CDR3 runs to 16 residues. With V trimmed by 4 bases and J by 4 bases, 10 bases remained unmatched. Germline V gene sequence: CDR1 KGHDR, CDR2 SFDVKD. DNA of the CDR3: TGTGCCACCAGTGACCCCGGGACTAATCACCCAGATACGCAGTATTTT. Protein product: CATSDPGTNHPDTQYF.

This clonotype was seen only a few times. CDR3 in amino acids: CASLQGSSRGELFF. For the CDR3, the DNA is TGTGCCAGCCTCCAGGGGAGCTCTAGAGGGGAGCTGTTTTTT. V gene TRBV2 combines with J gene TRBJ2-2; TRBD1 is a possible D gene (6 bases). The V gene lost 8 bases and the J gene lost 8 bases, with 18 bases spanning the gap. The CDR3 is 14 residues long. The V gene's germline CDR1 is SNHLY and CDR2 FYNNEI.

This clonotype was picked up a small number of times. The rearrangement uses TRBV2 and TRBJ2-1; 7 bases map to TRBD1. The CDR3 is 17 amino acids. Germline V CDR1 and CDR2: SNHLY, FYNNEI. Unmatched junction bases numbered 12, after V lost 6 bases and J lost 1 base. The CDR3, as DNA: TGTGCCAGCAGCCCCACTATCGACAGGGCATCCTACAATGAGCAGTTCTTC. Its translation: CASSPTIDRASYNEQFF.

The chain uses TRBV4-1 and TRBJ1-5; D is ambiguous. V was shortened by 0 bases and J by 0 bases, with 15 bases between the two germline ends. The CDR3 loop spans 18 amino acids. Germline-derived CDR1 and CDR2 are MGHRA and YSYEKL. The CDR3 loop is CASSQDDSRTLSNQPQHF. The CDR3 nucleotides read TGCGCCAGCAGCCAAGATGATTCCCGGACCCTTAGCAATCAGCCCCAGCATTTT.

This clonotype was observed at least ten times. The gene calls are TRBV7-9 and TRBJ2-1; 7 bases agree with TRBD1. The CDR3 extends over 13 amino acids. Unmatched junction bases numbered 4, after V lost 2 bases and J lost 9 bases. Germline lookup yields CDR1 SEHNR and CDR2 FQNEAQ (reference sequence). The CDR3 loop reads CASSLRGPIEQFF. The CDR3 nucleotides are TGTGCCAGCAGCTTAAGGGGGCCGATTGAGCAGTTCTTC.

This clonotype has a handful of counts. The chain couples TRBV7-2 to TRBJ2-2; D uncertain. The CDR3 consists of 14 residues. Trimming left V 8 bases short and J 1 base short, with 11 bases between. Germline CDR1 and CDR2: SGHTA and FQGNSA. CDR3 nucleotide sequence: TGTGCCAGCCGCCCCCAGCAGAACACCGGGGAGCTGTTTTTT. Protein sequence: CASRPQQNTGELFF.

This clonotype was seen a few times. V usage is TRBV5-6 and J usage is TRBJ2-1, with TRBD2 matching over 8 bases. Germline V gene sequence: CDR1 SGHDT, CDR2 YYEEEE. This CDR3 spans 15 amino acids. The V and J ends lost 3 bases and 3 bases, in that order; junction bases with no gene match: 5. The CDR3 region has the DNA TGTGCCAGCAGCTCCCTAGCGGGCAACTACAATGAGCAGTTCTTC. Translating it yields CASSSLAGNYNEQFF.

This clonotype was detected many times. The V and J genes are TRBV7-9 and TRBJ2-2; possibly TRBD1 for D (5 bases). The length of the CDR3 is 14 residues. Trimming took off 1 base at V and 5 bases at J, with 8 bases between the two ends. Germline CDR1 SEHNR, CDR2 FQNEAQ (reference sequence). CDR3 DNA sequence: TGTGCCAGCAGCTTAGGGACATCTACCGGGGAGCTGTTTTTT. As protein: CASSLGTSTGELFF.

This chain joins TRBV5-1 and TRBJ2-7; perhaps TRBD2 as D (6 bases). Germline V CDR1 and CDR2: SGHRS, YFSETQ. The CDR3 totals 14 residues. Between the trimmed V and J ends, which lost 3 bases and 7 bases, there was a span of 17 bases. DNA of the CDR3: TGCGCCAGCAGCTCCTGGGGAGGTTCGATGGAGCAGTACTTC. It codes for CASSSWGGSMEQYF.

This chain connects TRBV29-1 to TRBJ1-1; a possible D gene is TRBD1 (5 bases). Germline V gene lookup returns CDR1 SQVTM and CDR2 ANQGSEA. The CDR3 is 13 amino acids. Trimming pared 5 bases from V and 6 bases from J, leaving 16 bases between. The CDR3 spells CSVRRDGGAEAFF. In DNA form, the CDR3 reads TGCAGCGTTCGCCGGGACGGGGGTGCTGAAGCTTTCTTT. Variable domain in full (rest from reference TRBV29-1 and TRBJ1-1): SAVISQKPSRDICQRGTSLTIQCQVDSQVTMMFWYRQQPGQSLTLIATANQGSEATYESGFVIDKFPISRPNLTFSTLTVSNMSPEDSSIYLCSVRRDGGAEAFFGQGTRLTVV.

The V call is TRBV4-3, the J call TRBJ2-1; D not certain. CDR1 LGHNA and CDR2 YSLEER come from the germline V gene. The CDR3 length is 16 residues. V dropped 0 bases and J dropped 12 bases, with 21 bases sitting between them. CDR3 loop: CASSQDFPGTFMWQFF. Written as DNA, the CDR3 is TGCGCCAGCAGCCAAGATTTTCCCGGTACTTTCATGTGGCAGTTCTTC.